This is a list of T cell receptor beta chains from one sample in a study of blood T cell repertoires in COVID-19. The method was immunoSEQ multiplex PCR; TCRdb's version includes in-frame clones alone and lacks a portion of them. In the table there are about 150,000 clones, around 87% of which are singletons. The sequencing input was PBMCs or T cells enriched from blood (not recorded which). These receptors all stem from a woman in her 30s with acute COVID-19. Both conserved end residues are part of each CDR3. Fields, in order: CDR3 protein, J gene, V gene, CDR3 length, D gene. A D gene is named only where the DNA matches it firmly.

CASSPRQGSTDTQYF | TRBJ2-3 | TRBV28 | 15 | TRBD1
CATLGGNEQFF | TRBJ2-1 | TRBV19 | 11 | .
CASSHPPTGETQYF | TRBJ2-5 | TRBV4-1 | 14 | .
CASMASGGNEQFF | TRBJ2-1 | TRBV4-3 | 13 | TRBD2
CASSLIGQGAEKLFF | TRBJ1-4 | TRBV28 | 15 | TRBD1
CASSFSTSGSTDTQYF | TRBJ2-3 | TRBV7-9 | 16 | TRBD2
CASRRAGGINNEQFF | TRBJ2-1 | TRBV7-6 | 15 | TRBD2
CASILSRTGGGGYTF | TRBJ1-2 | TRBV28 | 15 | TRBD1
CASSVTGVGGTDTQYF | TRBJ2-3 | TRBV27 | 16 | TRBD1
CASSVGLQETQYF | TRBJ2-5 | TRBV9 | 13 | .
CASSLEWDRAITEAFF | TRBJ1-1 | TRBV5-1 | 16 | TRBD1
CASSYIADTQYF | TRBJ2-3 | TRBV6-2/TRBV6-3 | 12 | .
CASSIPGQVFGYGYTF | TRBJ1-2 | TRBV28 | 16 | TRBD1
CASRRLAGNEQFF | TRBJ2-1 | TRBV28 | 13 | TRBD2
CASSQGRQGYNSPLHF | TRBJ1-6 | TRBV4-3 | 16 | TRBD1
CASSPKTRLGNTIYF | TRBJ1-3 | TRBV9 | 15 | .
CASSQSGAGETQYF | TRBJ2-5 | TRBV7-9 | 14 | .
CASGIGQGVLRGYTF | TRBJ1-2 | TRBV27 | 15 | TRBD1
CASRRLASKDYEQYF | TRBJ2-7 | TRBV2 | 15 | TRBD2
CASTGQGGSEQYF | TRBJ2-7 | TRBV2 | 13 | TRBD1
CASSQDGAAVIQPQHF | TRBJ1-5 | TRBV4-1 | 16 | .
CASSLSQYEQYF | TRBJ2-7 | TRBV28 | 12 | .